The 5 T cell receptor beta chains presented below share a single source sample, sequenced in a study of cytomegalovirus exposure and HLA in healthy donors. Primers for the PCR totalled 60 Vbeta and 13 Jbeta. This table comes from immunoSEQ multiplex PCR, and its TCRdb copy is limited to in-frame clones, with some not included. The listing records around 57,000 clones. The sequenced sample was PBMCs. The receptor source for this set is a woman aged 50 to 60 in good health and CMV-seropositive.

J is TRBJ1-2 and V is TRBV18; D not certain. The germline V gene encodes CDR1 KGHSH and CDR2 LQKENI. The CDR3 totals 14 residues. V was cut by 6 bases and J by 4 bases, with 15 bases left in between. The CDR3 sequence: CASSPYGEVYGYTF. CDR3 nucleotide sequence: TGTGCCAGCTCCCCCTATGGGGAGGTCTATGGCTACACCTTC.

The J gene is TRBJ2-3, the V gene TRBV7-9, with 13 nucleotides matching TRBD2. Germline CDR1 reads SEHNR; CDR2 reads FQNEAQ (reference sequence). V lost 5 bases to trimming and J lost 1 base; unmatched junction nucleotides: 6. The CDR3 runs to 17 residues. CDR3 amino acids: CASSPGLAGARTDTQYF. The CDR3 DNA sequence: TGTGCCAGCAGCCCTGGACTAGCGGGGGCCCGCACAGATACGCAGTATTTT.

The chain couples TRBV6-6 to TRBJ1-5, with 9 bases fitting TRBD1. This CDR3 is 15 amino acids long. CDR1 and CDR2 (germline): MNHNY, SVGAGI (reference sequence). V lost 5 bases to trimming and J lost 4 bases; unmatched junction nucleotides: 6. In DNA form, the CDR3 reads TGTGCCAGCAGTGCGGGGGACAGGGTTAATCAGCCCCAGCATTTT. This translates into CASSAGDRVNQPQHF.

The DNA for the CDR3 is TGTGCCAGCAGCTTCGGACAGGGTTGGAATGAGCAGTTCTTC. This sequence encodes CASSFGQGWNEQFF. The chain uses TRBV7-9 and TRBJ2-1, with 8 nucleotides matching TRBD1. CDR3 length: 14 amino acids. The germline V gene encodes CDR1 SEHNR and CDR2 FQNEAQ (reference sequence). Trimming cost V 3 bases and J 7 bases; bases outside gene matches: 5.

The rearrangement links TRBV11-2 to TRBJ1-4; 8 bases fit TRBD1. With 5 bases clipped from V and 7 bases from J, the junction kept 9 bases outside the gene matches. Germline lookup yields CDR1 SGHAT and CDR2 FQNNGV. The CDR3 is made up of 15 amino acids. This chain's CDR3 is CASSLDRGSGEKLFF. The CDR3 region has the DNA TGTGCCAGCAGCCTCGACAGGGGATCGGGTGAAAAACTGTTTTTT.